This T cell receptor beta chain was identified during a study of shared clonotypes between healthy human individuals. Study as a whole: There were three CD4 naive, three CD4 memory, two CD8 naive and one CD8 memory plates per donor.

The CDR3 is made up of 15 amino acids. In germline, CDR1 is SGHRS, CDR2 YFSETQ. J was trimmed by 8 bases and V by 4 bases; bases with no gene match: 11. As originally analysed: Filtering differed because ImmunoSEQ produced junction-only sequences that carried no quality scores. TCRdb's copy holds only in-frame clones and misses some; the assay was immunoSEQ multiplex PCR. That table is the source of V, J and clone size, and D and trimming were worked out from the DNA. The sample records about 1 million clones, 65% to 75% being singletons. The origin of this receptor is a man aged 18 to 29 in good health. The sample was memory CD4+ T cells sorted from blood. This sample's subset: CD45RA-negative fraction. The rearrangement uses TRBV5-1 and TRBJ2-1, with 8 nucleotides matching TRBD1. CDR3 bases: TGCGCCAGCAGCGATGGACAGGGTCCAAGGTATGAGCAGTTCTTC. Translation: CASSDGQGPRYEQFF.